The sequence of this TCR beta chain was determined in a study of a mutant IDH1 vaccine in newly diagnosed glioma. On the study more broadly: Sex among treated patients split about 60% male, around 40% female; mean age was approximately 40 years.

V was shortened by 5 bases and J by 12 bases, with 20 bases between the two germline ends. The CDR3 has 14 residues. In germline, CDR1 is SEHNR, CDR2 FQNEAQ (reference sequence). TCRdb's copy holds only in-frame clones and misses some; the assay was immunoSEQ multiplex PCR. The sample yields 34,000 or so clones, 78% seen once. Comments on this clone: Its antigen is undetermined.

Time point meaning: week 35, safety follow-up. In every dose of vaccine, 300 ug of mutant IDH1 20-mer peptide was given alongside topical imiquimod. This rearrangement joins TRBV7-9 to TRBJ2-1, with a tentative D call TRBD2 (7 bases). The TCR comes from a woman in her thirties or forties with glioma. Sequencing used PBMCs, obtained from a glioma patient whose treatment included an IDH1 peptide vaccine. The CDR3 nucleotides read TGTGCCAGCAGCGTCGTGAGGGGGGGCGATGGGCAGTTCTTC. Encoded protein: CASSVVRGGDGQFF.